This entry lists 10 T cell receptor beta chains sequenced from one sample in a study of blood T cell repertoires in COVID-19. Here immunoSEQ multiplex PCR was the method, and the copy in TCRdb shows in-frame clones only, minus some. The sample carries 95,000 to 110,000 clones, 84% recorded once. The source material was peripheral blood. These receptors were collected from a human donor in a cohort sampled during active COVID-19.

This clone has only one observation. The CDR3 loop is CASSLARARQADGYTF. The CDR3, as DNA: TGTGCCAGCAGCTTAGCGAGGGCCCGGCAGGCCGACGGCTACACCTTC. V and J are TRBV7-8 and TRBJ1-2; no reliable D call. CDR1 is SGHVS and CDR2 is FQNEAQ in the germline V gene. The CDR3 is made up of 16 amino acids. Between the trimmed V and J ends, which lost 0 bases and 8 bases, there was a span of 19 bases.

This clone occurred a few times. The CDR3 here is CAWRFGLADGYTF. The CDR3 nucleotides read TGTGCCTGGAGATTCGGTCTCGCCGATGGCTACACCTTC. The gene calls are TRBV30 and TRBJ1-2; D is undetermined. Trimming cost V 3 bases and J 6 bases, with 14 bases left between them. The CDR3 consists of 13 residues. CDR1 and CDR2 from the germline V gene are GTSNPN and SVGIG (reference sequence).

The chain is built from TRBV5-1 and TRBJ1-1; no reliable D call. Germline assignment: CDR1 SGHRS and CDR2 YFSETQ. The CDR3 loop spans 15 amino acids. V lost 0 bases to trimming and J lost 9 bases, with 18 bases between them. This chain's CDR3 is CASSLAGPPRDKAFF. CDR3 DNA sequence: TGCGCCAGCAGCTTGGCCGGGCCTCCGAGGGATAAAGCTTTCTTT.

The chain couples TRBV5-1 to TRBJ2-2; the D gene is possibly TRBD2 (6 bases). Germline CDR1 reads SGHRS; CDR2 reads YFSETQ. The ends were cut back, 8 bases at V and 1 base at J, with 12 bases in the middle. The CDR3 totals 14 residues. The CDR3 protein is CASRGTENTGELFF. CDR3 DNA sequence: TGCGCCAGTCGCGGGACCGAGAACACCGGGGAGCTGTTTTTT.

The gene calls are TRBV3-1 (or the pseudogene TRBV3-2) and TRBJ1-4; unclear D gene. V lost 1 base and J 5 bases, leaving 11 bases between the germline ends. The germline V gene has CDR1 LGHDT and CDR2 YNNKEL (reference sequence). This CDR3 region has 15 residues. CDR3 DNA sequence: TGTGCCAGCAGCCAAGCTCGGACGGGAAATGAAAAACTGTTTTTT. Its protein is CASSQARTGNEKLFF.

The J gene is TRBJ1-1, the V gene TRBV19; 8 bases line up with TRBD1. After removal of 6 bases from V and 5 bases from J, the junction contained 11 bases not matched to a gene. The CDR3 has 15 amino acids. The germline V gene encodes CDR1 LNHDA and CDR2 SQIVND (reference sequence). For the CDR3, the DNA is TGTGCCAGTAGAAAGAATCAGGGGGCACGGACTGAAGCTTTCTTT. Amino acids: CASRKNQGARTEAFF.

The chain employs TRBV5-1 and TRBJ1-2, with 9 bases lining up with TRBD1. V was clipped by 0 bases and J by 0 bases; unmatched bases: 6. CDR3 length: 17 amino acids. The germline gives CDR1 SGHRS, CDR2 YFSETQ. The DNA for the CDR3 is TGCGCCAGCAGCTTGGTGGGACAGGGCCCTTCTAACTATGGCTACACCTTC. Translating it yields CASSLVGQGPSNYGYTF.

This clone was seen only a few times. The rearrangement uses TRBV4-2 and TRBJ1-6; TRBD1 matches at 7 bases. The CDR3 length is 16 residues. CDR1 is LGHNA, CDR2 YNFKEQ, per germline. V lost 5 bases to trimming and J lost 10 bases; unmatched junction nucleotides: 14. CDR3 sequence: CASSSQGTGEVSPLHF. For the CDR3, the DNA is TGTGCCAGCAGCTCCCAAGGAACAGGGGAGGTATCACCCCTCCACTTT.

The gene calls are TRBV2 and TRBJ1-5, with 10 bases that match TRBD1. CDR1 SNHLY and CDR2 FYNNEI come from the germline V gene. V was pared by 7 bases and J by 1 base, with 4 bases of the junction left unmatched. The CDR3 sequence is 15 residues long. CDR3 amino acids: CASKGDRGSNQPQHF. The CDR3 DNA reads TGTGCCAGCAAAGGGGACAGGGGCAGCAATCAGCCCCAGCATTTT.

The V gene is TRBV7-8, the J gene TRBJ2-6, with a possible D match to TRBD2 (6 bases). Trimming took 4 bases from V and 0 from J, leaving 16 bases between them. The CDR3 is 18 amino acids. The V gene's germline CDR1 is SGHVS and CDR2 FQNEAQ. This chain's CDR3 is CASSSSGLDFSGANVLTF. CDR3 nucleotide sequence: TGTGCCAGCAGCTCGTCGGGACTGGACTTCTCTGGGGCCAACGTCCTGACTTTC.